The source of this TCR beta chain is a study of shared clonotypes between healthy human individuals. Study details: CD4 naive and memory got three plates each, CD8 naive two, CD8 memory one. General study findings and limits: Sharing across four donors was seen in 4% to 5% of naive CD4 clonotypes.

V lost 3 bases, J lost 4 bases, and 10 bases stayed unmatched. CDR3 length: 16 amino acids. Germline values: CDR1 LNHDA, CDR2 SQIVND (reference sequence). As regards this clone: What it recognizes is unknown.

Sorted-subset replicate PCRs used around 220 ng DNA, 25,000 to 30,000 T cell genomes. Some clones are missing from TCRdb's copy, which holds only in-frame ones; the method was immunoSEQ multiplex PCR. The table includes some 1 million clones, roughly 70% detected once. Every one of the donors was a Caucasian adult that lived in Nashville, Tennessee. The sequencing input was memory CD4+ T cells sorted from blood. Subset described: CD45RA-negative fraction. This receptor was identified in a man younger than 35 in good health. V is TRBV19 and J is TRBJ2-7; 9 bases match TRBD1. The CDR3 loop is CASSMRGTGLQYEQYF. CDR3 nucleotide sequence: TGTGCCAGTAGTATGAGGGGGACAGGGTTGCAGTACGAGCAGTACTTC.